This T cell receptor (beta chain) is from a study of CD8+CD57+ T cells in acquired aplastic anemia (dated by TCRdb to 2016 to 2019). Regarding the research as a whole: On average, sorted CD4+ and CD8+ cells yielded about 3 ug of extracted DNA, with a range of 0.2 to 27.4 ug. Healthy donor samples averaged around 9.8 million reads for CD4+ and around 12 million for CD8+ cells.

Results the study describes overall, beyond this receptor: Although some 28 CD8+ CDR3 sequences were shared by patients and controls, these sequences appeared highly expressed in patients and within the immunodominant clones of patients. Patients and healthy controls showed no significant difference in CD8+ Simpson's diversity (P=0.060).

Of note for this clonotype: Its antigen has not been determined. Base quality data are lacking; no much larger clone is found one base away.

For CDR1 and CDR2, the germline V gene lists SGHRS and YFSETQ. The V end loses 1 base and the J end loses 8 bases, and a stretch of 18 bases separates them. The CDR3 runs 15 amino acids, cysteine and phenylalanine included. Only the CDR3 part of the read is kept: 45 bases, read in frame from the first base. Genomic DNA was used as template for profiling of TCR beta VDJ combinations and CDR3 sequences. TCR repertoire sequencing was run on an Illumina HiSeq 2000. The authors' analysis ran thus. Repertoires were assessed using TRBV/TRBJ rearrangement plots, CDR3 size and DJ length profiles, and Simpson's diversity index. The most abundant DNA sequence in the deep sequencing data was defined as the immunodominant clone. CDR3 amino acid sequences were checked for sharing between subjects and were compared against published repertoires and the VDJdb database. The raw public reads went through TCRdb reprocessing: fastp at Q25, MiXCR clone calling, in-frame beta chains kept. Here each entry gathers all rows of one CDR3 protein and keeps the most common genes and DNA. For this entry, the V and J calls and clone size follow TCRdb and not the study's own pipeline. The sample profile shows 200,000 to 250,000 distinct CDR3 sequences; 34% of them were found once. The top ten hold around 1.1% of the sample.

TCR repertoires of sorted CD4+ and CD8+ blood T cells from severe aplastic anemia patients and healthy subjects were deep-sequenced in the study. Ficoll-Paque density gradient centrifugation was used to isolate peripheral blood mononuclear cells. Before DNA extraction, CD4+ and CD8+ T cells were sorted with FACS or magnetic beads. The sequence came from a human donor in good health, serving as a control. Sequencing was performed on sorted CD4+, CD8+, or CD8+CD57+ T cells (not recorded which) from PBMCs. Rearrangement joined TRBV5-1 to TRBJ1-2, with the D segment identity uncertain. In nucleotide form, the sequence is TGCGCCAGCAGCTTGACCCTGAGCAGTCCTATGGGCTACACCTTC. Protein translation: CASSLTLSSPMGYTF.